This TCR beta chain comes out of a study of blood T cell repertoires in COVID-19. Some clones are missing from TCRdb's copy, which holds only in-frame ones; the method was immunoSEQ multiplex PCR. Of about 220,000 clones in the sample, over 75% were seen once. The CDR3 runs 15 residues. Trimming left V 3 bases short and J 10 bases short, with 16 bases between. Germline CDR1 and CDR2: PRHDT and FYEKMQ (reference sequence). Sequencing used peripheral blood. The clonotype originates from a man in his forties or fifties with active or convalescent COVID-19. This rearrangement joins TRBV13 to TRBJ1-6; D is possibly TRBD1 (6 bases). The CDR3 loop is CASSFRAGARSPLHF. The CDR3 DNA sequence: TGTGCCAGCAGCTTCAGGGCAGGGGCTCGGTCACCCCTCCACTTT.